This T cell receptor (beta chain) was sequenced in a study of response to subunit inactivated influenza vaccine. Germline CDR1 and CDR2: SGHAT and FQDESV (reference sequence). Trimming at V came to 5 bases and at J to 3 bases, leaving 4 bases not matched to a gene. The CDR3 is 15 amino acids. TCRdb redid the calling of the RT-PCR reads with MiXCR, one entry per CDR3 protein. Of over 800,000 distinct CDR3 sequences in the sample, less than 25% were seen once. This clonotype came up a few times. The input for sequencing was PBMCs from blood, taken more than 4 days after vaccination. This TCR derives from a man aged 50-60 years who received an inactivated influenza vaccine. V gene TRBV11-1 combines with J gene TRBJ2-1; 10 bases align to TRBD2. The CDR3 region is CASSPTSGIYNEQFF. CDR3 bases: TGTGCCAGCAGCCCCACTAGCGGGATCTACAATGAGCAGTTCTTC.